This section outlines one T cell receptor beta chain sequence together with its context. The antigen is undetermined. This entry comes from a study of vaccination and CD4 T cells after COVID-19. Scientists ran DNA taken from cultured CD4+ T cells through the Oncomine TCR Beta short-read assay for sequencing. From CD4+ T cells that had been cultured, genomic DNA was extracted. TCRdb re-analysed the PCR reads in MiXCR, keeping a single row per CDR3 protein. The data contain 15,000 to 20,000 distinct CDR3 sequences, approximately 49% of them singletons. Looked up from germline, CDR1 is SGHAT and CDR2 is FQNNGV. The V end was cut by 1 base, the J end by 3 bases, with 10 bases between. The CDR3 consists of 14 residues. The treatment was: approximately 11-day PBMC culture with coronavirus spike peptide pools or control peptides (ViraFEST assay).

This TCR came from a human donor who had recovered from COVID-19. Material for sequencing was CD4+ T cells from blood, cultured in vitro. J is TRBJ2-7 and V is TRBV11-2, with D maybe TRBD1 (6 bases). CDR3 loop: CASSLGTGSYEQYF. DNA of the CDR3: TGTGCCAGCAGCTTAGGTACAGGGAGCTACGAGCAGTACTTC.